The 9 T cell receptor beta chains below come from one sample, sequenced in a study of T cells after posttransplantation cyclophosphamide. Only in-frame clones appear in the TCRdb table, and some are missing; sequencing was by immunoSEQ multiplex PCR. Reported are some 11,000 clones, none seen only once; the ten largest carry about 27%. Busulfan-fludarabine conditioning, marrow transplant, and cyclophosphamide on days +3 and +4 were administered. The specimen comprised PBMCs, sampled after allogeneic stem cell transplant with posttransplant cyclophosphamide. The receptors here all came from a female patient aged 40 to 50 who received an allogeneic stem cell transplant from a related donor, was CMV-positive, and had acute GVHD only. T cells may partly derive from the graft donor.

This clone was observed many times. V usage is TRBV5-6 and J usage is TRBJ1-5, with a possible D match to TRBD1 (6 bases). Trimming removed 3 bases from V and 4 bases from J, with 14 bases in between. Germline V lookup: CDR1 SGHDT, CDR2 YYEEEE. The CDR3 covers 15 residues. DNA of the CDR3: TGTGCCAGCAGCTCTACAGGGATGGCGAATCAGCCCCAGCATTTT. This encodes CASSSTGMANQPQHF.

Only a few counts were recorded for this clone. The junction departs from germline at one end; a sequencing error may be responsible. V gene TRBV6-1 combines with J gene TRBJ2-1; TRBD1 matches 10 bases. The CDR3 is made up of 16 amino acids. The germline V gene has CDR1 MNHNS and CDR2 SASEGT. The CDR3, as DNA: TGTGCCAGCAGTGAAGGCTTCGGACAGGGGGGGAATGGGCAGTTCTTC. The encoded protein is CASSEGFGQGGNGQFF.

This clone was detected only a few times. In DNA form, the CDR3 reads TGTGCCACCAGCACTTCAGAGACTAGCGGGAGGTTCTGGGATACGCAGTATTTT. Its protein is CATSTSETSGRFWDTQYF. The J gene is TRBJ2-3, the V gene TRBV15, with TRBD2 matching 13 bases. Unmatched junction bases numbered 13, after V lost 4 bases and J lost 6 bases. CDR1 and CDR2 from the germline V gene are LNHNV and YYDKDF (reference sequence). This CDR3 has 18 residues.

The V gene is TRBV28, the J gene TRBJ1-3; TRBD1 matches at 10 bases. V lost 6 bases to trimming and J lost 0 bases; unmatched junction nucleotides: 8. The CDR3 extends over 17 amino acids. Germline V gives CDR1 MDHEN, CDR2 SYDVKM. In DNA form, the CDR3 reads TGTGCCAGCAGGACCGAGGGACAGGGGAGCTCTGGAAACACCATATATTTT. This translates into CASRTEGQGSSGNTIYF.

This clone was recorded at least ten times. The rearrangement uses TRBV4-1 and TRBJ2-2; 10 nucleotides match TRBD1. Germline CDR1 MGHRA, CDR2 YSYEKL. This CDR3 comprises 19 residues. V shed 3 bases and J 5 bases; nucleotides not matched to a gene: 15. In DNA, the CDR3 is TGCGCCAGCAGCCACCGGGACAGGGGCTCTACCTTGGGGACCGGGGAGCTGTTTTTT. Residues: CASSHRDRGSTLGTGELFF.

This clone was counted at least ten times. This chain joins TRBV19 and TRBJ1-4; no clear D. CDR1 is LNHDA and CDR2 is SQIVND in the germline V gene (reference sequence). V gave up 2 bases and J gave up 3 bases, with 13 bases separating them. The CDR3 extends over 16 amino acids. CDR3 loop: CASSITAKVANEKLFF. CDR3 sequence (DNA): TGTGCCAGTAGTATAACAGCTAAGGTGGCTAATGAAAAACTGTTTTTT. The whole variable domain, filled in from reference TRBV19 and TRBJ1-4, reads DGGITQSPKYLFRKEGQNVTLSCEQNLNHDAMYWYRQDPGQGLRLIYYSQIVNDFQKGDIAEGYSVSREKKESFPLTVTSAQKNPTAFYLCASSITAKVANEKLFFGSGTQLSVL.

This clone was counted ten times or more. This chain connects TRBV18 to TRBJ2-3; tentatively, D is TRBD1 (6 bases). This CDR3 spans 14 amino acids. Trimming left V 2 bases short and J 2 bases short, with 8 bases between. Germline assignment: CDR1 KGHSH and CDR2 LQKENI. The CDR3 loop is CASSPTGSTDTQYF. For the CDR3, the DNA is TGTGCCAGCTCACCAACAGGGTCCACAGATACGCAGTATTTT.

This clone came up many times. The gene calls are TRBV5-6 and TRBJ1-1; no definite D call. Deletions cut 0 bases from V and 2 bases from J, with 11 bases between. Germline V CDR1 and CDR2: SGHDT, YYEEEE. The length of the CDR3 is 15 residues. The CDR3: CASSLAAGLNTEAFF. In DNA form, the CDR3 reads TGTGCCAGCAGCTTGGCCGCAGGACTTAACACTGAAGCTTTCTTT.

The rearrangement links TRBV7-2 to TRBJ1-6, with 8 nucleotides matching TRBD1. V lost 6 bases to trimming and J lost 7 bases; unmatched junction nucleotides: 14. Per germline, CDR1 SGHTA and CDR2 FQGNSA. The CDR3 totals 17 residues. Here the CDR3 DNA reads TGTGCCAGCAGATGGGCGGCAGGGGGCAACCGAAATTCACCCCTCCACTTT. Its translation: CASRWAAGGNRNSPLHF.